These T cell receptor beta chains were read from a single sample in a study of technical replicates of blood from a few donors. Sequencing used immunoSEQ multiplex PCR; TCRdb keeps in-frame clones, though not all of them. The sample has tens of thousands of clones; about nine tenths are singletons. Sequencing used T cells isolated from PBMCs. These receptor sequences come from a human donor in good health. Each CDR3 is given with its conserved first and last residue. A D gene is named only where the DNA matches it firmly. Part of the rows lack a size; the others show once, few, many or a class for expanded clones.

TRBJ1-1,TRBV28,TRBD1,-,CASIPTGVPIGTEAFF,TGTGCCAGCATACCGACAGGGGTCCCCATAGGCACTGAAGCTTTCTTT
TRBJ1-4,TRBV2,-,-,CASSDTGVREKLFF,TGTGCCAGCAGTGATACGGGGGTACGAGAAAAACTGTTTTTT
TRBJ2-3,TRBV11-2,-,-,CASSLGAGAQYF,TGTGCCAGCAGCTTAGGCGCGGGTGCGCAGTATTTT
TRBJ2-1,TRBV28,-,-,CASSFDRELVLWQFF,TGTGCCAGCAGTTTCGACCGGGAGCTGGTTTTATGGCAGTTCTTC
TRBJ1-2,TRBV5-6,-,-,CASSLPGDYGYTF,TGTGCCAGCAGCTTGCCGGGGGACTATGGCTACACCTTC
TRBJ2-7,TRBV7-2,-,-,CASMQGYGQYF,TGTGCCAGCATGCAGGGGTACGGGCAGTACTTC
TRBJ1-1,TRBV11-2,TRBD1,-,CASSLGPPGQVFEDTEAFF,TGTGCCAGCAGCTTAGGCCCACCGGGACAGGTCTTTGAGGACACTGAAGCTTTCTTT
TRBJ2-7,TRBV5-4,-,few,CASSFSRNEQYF,TGTGCCAGCAGCTTTTCGAGGAACGAGCAGTACTTC
TRBJ1-5,TRBV30,-,-,CAWQSTVGEPQHF,TGTGCCTGGCAATCCACGGTGGGAGAGCCCCAGCATTTT
TRBJ1-5,TRBV19,-,-,CASSSQRDQPQHF,TGTGCCAGTAGTAGTCAGCGGGATCAGCCCCAGCATTTT
TRBJ1-2,TRBV9,TRBD1,-,CASSVEVGTAVGLAF,TGTGCCAGCAGCGTAGAGGTTGGGACAGCGGTCGGGCTCGCCTTC
TRBJ2-1,TRBV6-5,-,-,CASSYKNTEQFF,TGTGCCAGCAGTTACAAGAACACTGAGCAGTTCTTC
TRBJ2-7,TRBV19,TRBD2,-,CASSIAGGNEQYF,TGTGCCAGTAGTATTGCGGGAGGGAACGAGCAGTACTTC
TRBJ2-3,TRBV29-1,-,-,CSVENSSQDTQYF,TGCAGCGTTGAAAATTCTAGCCAAGATACGCAGTATTTT
TRBJ1-2,TRBV5-1,-,-,CASSLFVGGHDGYTF,TGCGCCAGCAGCTTGTTCGTCGGGGGGCATGATGGCTACACCTTC
TRBJ2-3,TRBV27,TRBD2,-,CASSFNRASRLAGGLGQYF,TGTGCCAGCAGTTTCAACAGGGCCTCCCGCCTAGCGGGAGGGCTGGGGCAGTATTTT
TRBJ2-1,TRBV2,-,-,CASSEALLNEQFF,TGTGCCAGCAGTGAAGCCCTATTGAATGAGCAGTTCTTC
TRBJ1-1,TRBV19,TRBD1,-,CASSTLGTGGKAFF,TGTGCCAGTAGTACCCTCGGGACAGGGGGAAAAGCTTTCTTT
TRBJ2-2,TRBV4-3,TRBD2,-,CASSQVLSSGRGELFF,TGCGCCAGCAGCCAAGTTTTATCCAGCGGGAGAGGGGAGCTGTTTTTT
TRBJ1-1,TRBV10-1,-,-,CASSARGITEAFF,TGCGCCAGCAGTGCCAGGGGAATCACTGAAGCTTTCTTT
TRBJ2-3,TRBV19,TRBD1,-,CASFRGRTQYF,TGTGCCAGCTTCAGGGGGCGTACGCAGTATTTT
TRBJ2-7,TRBV29-1,-,-,CSVEAGSSYEQYF,TGCAGCGTTGAAGCAGGCAGCTCCTACGAGCAGTACTTC